This T cell receptor beta chain was identified in a study of OX40 agonist ivuxolimab in advanced cancers. Study details: The patients received ivuxolimab by intravenous route every 2 weeks at 0.01 to 10 mg/kg. Dose-escalation patients' cancers were hepatocellular carcinoma, melanoma, renal cell or head and neck cancer.

The assay was immunoSEQ multiplex PCR, and TCRdb's table has in-frame clones only and misses some. The sample records 75,000 to 90,000 clones, 80% to 90% being singletons. Between the trimmed V and J ends, which lost 0 bases and 7 bases, there was a span of 15 bases. CDR1 is SGHDT and CDR2 is YYEEEE in the germline V gene. This CDR3 has 15 amino acids. Exclusion of a patient followed from autoimmune disease history or systemic immunosuppression. The chain links TRBV5-6 to TRBJ2-3; D perhaps matches TRBD1 (7 bases). This clonotype was sampled from an adult with an advanced solid tumor such as melanoma, head and neck, liver or kidney cancer. The material was CD4+ or CD8+ T cells sorted from blood, obtained in a trial of the OX40 agonist ivuxolimab. This CDR3 reads CASSLGGRGANTQYF. The CDR3 DNA reads as TGTGCCAGCAGCTTGGGGGGCAGGGGGGCGAATACGCAGTATTTT.